One sample yielded the 23 T cell receptor beta chains listed below, sequenced in a study of cytomegalovirus exposure and HLA in healthy donors. Primers included in the PCR were 60 Vbeta and 13 Jbeta primers. Libraries were prepared by immunoSEQ multiplex PCR; TCRdb keeps only in-frame clonotypes and omits some of them. The sample consists of 110,000 to 150,000 clones, over 70% of them appearing once. Sequenced input: PBMCs. The receptors shown here come from a young man in good health and CMV-seronegative.

The chain couples TRBV23-1 to TRBJ2-2, with TRBD2 matching over 7 bases. TRBV23-1 is an open reading frame whose function is uncertain. This CDR3 has 16 residues. V shed 0 bases and J 1 base; nucleotides not matched to a gene: 2. CDR3 residues: CASSQSGGRNTGELFF. The CDR3 bases are TGCGCCAGCAGTCAATCGGGGGGGAGGAACACCGGGGAGCTGTTTTTT.

This clone came up a few times. V is TRBV5-6 and J is TRBJ2-2; D call uncertain. The CDR3 loop spans 11 amino acids. Trimming pared 2 bases from V and 8 bases from J, leaving 4 bases between. The germline CDR1 and CDR2 sequences are SGHDT and YYEEEE. CDR3 amino acids: CASSLLGELFF. Here the CDR3 DNA reads TGTGCCAGCAGCTTACTTGGGGAGCTGTTTTTT. Drawing the rest from reference TRBV5-6 and TRBJ2-2, the complete variable domain is DAGVTQSPTHLIKTRGQQVTLRCSPKSGHDTVSWYQQALGQGPQFIFQYYEEEERQRGNFPDRFSGHQFPNYSSELNVNALLLGDSALYLCASSLLGELFFGEGSRLTVL.

The CDR3 DNA is TGCGCCAGCAGCTTTAGACAGGTCCCCGGGGAGCTGTTTTTT. Its protein is CASSFRQVPGELFF. The chain couples TRBV5-1 to TRBJ2-2; weak D call: TRBD1 (6 bases). V lost 2 bases and J 6 bases, leaving 11 bases between the germline ends. Germline V gives CDR1 SGHRS, CDR2 YFSETQ. The CDR3 is made up of 14 amino acids.

The chain recombines TRBV5-4 with TRBJ1-2; D might be TRBD1 (5 bases). The CDR3 extends over 15 amino acids. The V and J ends lost 2 bases and 3 bases respectively, with 14 bases between them. Germline CDR1 reads SGHNT; CDR2 reads YYREEE (reference sequence). The CDR3, as DNA: TGTGCCAGCAGCTTTGGAGGGGTGGTAGACTATGGCTACACCTTC. Translating it yields CASSFGGVVDYGYTF.

This chain links TRBV27 with TRBJ2-1, with D possibly being TRBD2 (7 bases). The CDR3 spans 16 residues. Between the trimmed V and J ends, which lost 5 bases and 7 bases, there was a span of 21 bases. CDR1 is MNHEY and CDR2 is SMNVEV in the germline V gene (reference sequence). CDR3 protein: CASSALSGTKTNEQFF. CDR3 bases: TGTGCCAGCAGTGCACTGAGCGGGACAAAAACAAATGAGCAGTTCTTC.

J is TRBJ2-3 and V is TRBV10-3, with 7 bases matching TRBD2. Trimming removed 4 bases from V and 5 bases from J; junction bases left unmatched: 12. Per germline, CDR1 ENHRY and CDR2 SYGVKD. The CDR3 runs to 16 residues. CDR3 coding DNA: TGTGCCATCAGTGTAGACGGCGGGAGATCCGGAGATACGCAGTATTTT. Its translation is CAISVDGGRSGDTQYF.

This clone appeared a few times. CDR3 sequence reads: CASSRGDVTQYF. The CDR3 DNA follows: TGTGCCAGCAGTCGGGGGGATGTGACCCAGTACTTC. This sequence joins TRBV6-6 and TRBJ2-5, with 7 bases fitting TRBD2. The CDR3 sequence is 12 residues long. Unmatched junction bases numbered 4, after V lost 5 bases and J lost 7 bases. The V gene's germline CDR1 is MNHNY and CDR2 SVGAGI (reference sequence).

This CDR3 is CASSLASGQPSGNTIYF. The CDR3 DNA follows: TGCGCCAGCAGCTTGGCCTCAGGTCAGCCCTCTGGAAACACCATATATTTT. J is TRBJ1-3 and V is TRBV5-1; D is uncertain. V was trimmed by 0 bases and J by 0 bases, leaving 13 bases between them. CDR3 size: 17 residues. The germline V gene has CDR1 SGHRS and CDR2 YFSETQ.

The chain has TRBV29-1 and TRBJ2-1, with TRBD2 identical over 8 bases. J lost 4 bases, V lost 7 bases, and 9 bases had no gene match. Germline CDR1 reads SQVTM; CDR2 reads ANQGSEA. CDR3 length: 14 residues. The CDR3 sequence: CSARAGEGYNEQFF. Written as DNA, the CDR3 is TGCAGCGCCCGAGCGGGAGAGGGGTACAATGAGCAGTTCTTC.

The chain is built from TRBV7-8 and TRBJ2-2, with a possible D match to TRBD1 (7 bases). Germline V CDR1 and CDR2: SGHVS, FQNEAQ. Trimming took 3 bases from V and 3 from J, leaving 17 bases between them. This CDR3 spans 17 amino acids. The CDR3 loop is CASSFSRGAGYTGELFF. The CDR3 region has the DNA TGTGCCAGCAGCTTCTCCAGGGGGGCGGGCTACACCGGGGAGCTGTTTTTT.

This clone was seen only a few times. The chain recombines TRBV5-4 with TRBJ1-2; 7 bases are a match to TRBD1. The V gene's germline CDR1 is SGHNT and CDR2 YYREEE (reference sequence). The junction had 4 bases not matched to a gene; V was cut back by 0 bases and J by 5 bases. CDR3 length: 14 amino acids. The CDR3 DNA follows: TGTGCCAGCAGCTTGGGGCAGGGGGATTATGGCTACACCTTC. Translating it yields CASSLGQGDYGYTF.

The J gene is TRBJ2-7, the V gene TRBV19; TRBD2 agrees at 13 bases. V lost 0 bases and J lost 0; bases outside the gene matches: 8. The CDR3 has 19 amino acids. Looked up from germline, CDR1 is LNHDA and CDR2 is SQIVND (reference sequence). CDR3: CASSIEAGTSGVNSYEQYF. CDR3 coding DNA: TGTGCCAGTAGTATAGAGGCCGGGACTAGCGGGGTCAACTCCTACGAGCAGTACTTC.

J is TRBJ2-1 and V is TRBV2, with 13 positions matching TRBD2. V was pared by 7 bases and J by 8 bases, with 5 bases of the junction left unmatched. CDR1 SNHLY and CDR2 FYNNEI come from the germline V gene. The CDR3 loop spans 14 amino acids. The CDR3 sequence is CASTGLAGQYEQFF. In DNA form, the CDR3 reads TGTGCCAGCACGGGACTAGCGGGACAATATGAGCAGTTCTTC.

The V and J genes are TRBV6-1 and TRBJ1-5; 11 bases fit TRBD1. The CDR3 contains 18 residues. V dropped 4 bases and J dropped 2; count of bases not matched to a gene: 10. Germline CDR1 reads MNHNS; CDR2 reads SASEGT. The CDR3 coding sequence is TGTGCCAGCAGTGCCCCGGGACAGGGGGTCGGGGGCAATCAGCCCCAGCATTTT. Its translation is CASSAPGQGVGGNQPQHF.

This rearrangement joins TRBV6-5 to TRBJ1-2; 10 bases map to TRBD1. The CDR3 has 14 amino acids. CDR1 and CDR2 from the germline V gene are MNHEY and SVGAGI. Trimming removed 6 bases from V and 1 base from J; junction bases left unmatched: 2. This CDR3 reads CASRGTGDNYGYTF. The CDR3 nucleotides read TGTGCCAGCAGGGGGACAGGGGATAACTATGGCTACACCTTC.

The chain's CDR3 is CASSPRQSTDTQYF. CDR3 DNA: TGTGCCAGCAGCCCGCGGCAGTCCACAGATACGCAGTATTTT. This chain uses TRBV7-2 with TRBJ2-3; D is uncertain. The germline V and J ends were trimmed by 5 bases and 2 bases, with 11 bases remaining between them. Germline V gene lookup returns CDR1 SGHTA and CDR2 FQGNSA. The CDR3 is made up of 14 amino acids.

Written as DNA, the CDR3 is TGTGCCAGCAGCTTAGTTCCCCACAGGGTAGGTTTTCGTGATCAGCCCCAGCATTTT. The encoded protein is CASSLVPHRVGFRDQPQHF. V and J are TRBV7-9 and TRBJ1-5, with D maybe TRBD1 (6 bases). This CDR3 spans 19 amino acids. The germline CDR1 and CDR2 sequences are SEHNR and FQNEAQ (reference sequence). V was trimmed by 1 base and J by 5 bases, leaving 24 bases between them.

V and J are TRBV5-1 and TRBJ2-5, with D possibly being TRBD1 (5 bases). The J call is doubtful: the DNA matches TRBJ2-7 better. The CDR3 consists of 14 residues. The germline V gene encodes CDR1 SGHRS and CDR2 YFSETQ. For the CDR3, the DNA is TGCGCCAGCAGCTTGAGTCAGGGTAACCACGAGCAGTACTTC. It is translated as CASSLSQGNHEQYF.

This clone turned up a few times. The CDR3 loop reads CASSPATNQPQHF. CDR3 sequence (DNA): TGTGCCAGCTCACCAGCCACTAATCAGCCCCAGCATTTT. V usage is TRBV18 and J usage is TRBJ1-5; unclear D gene. Germline CDR1 is KGHSH and CDR2 is LQKENI. This CDR3 has 13 amino acids. The germline V and J ends were trimmed by 2 bases and 4 bases, with 6 bases remaining between them.

This clone was observed a single time. The rearrangement links TRBV7-9 to TRBJ2-3; D is uncertain. This CDR3 comprises 13 residues. V lost 2 bases, J lost 6 bases, and 9 bases lay in between. Germline CDR1 SEHNR, CDR2 FQNEAQ (reference sequence). The DNA of the CDR3 is TGTGCCAGCAGCTTATCTACTTCTGATACGCAGTATTTT. Encoded protein: CASSLSTSDTQYF.

A note on this clone: A junction end diverges from the germline sequence, so it may reflect a read error. The rearrangement links TRBV7-9 to TRBJ2-3; D unresolved. The CDR3 sequence is 12 residues long. The germline CDR1 and CDR2 sequences are SEHNR and FQNEAQ (reference sequence). CDR3 amino acids: CSSSLSADTQYF. The CDR3 nucleotides read TGTTCCAGCAGCTTATCTGCAGATACGCAGTATTTT.

The V and J genes are TRBV18 and TRBJ2-1, with 11 bases matching TRBD2. The CDR3 sequence is 17 residues long. CDR1 is KGHSH, CDR2 LQKENI, per germline. V trimming: 5 bases; J trimming: 0 bases; junction bases outside the gene matches: 6. The CDR3: CASSSLTSGISYNEQFF. The CDR3 DNA reads TGTGCCAGCTCATCGTTGACTAGCGGGATCTCCTACAATGAGCAGTTCTTC.

CDR3 in amino acids: CASRGPGQGSYEQYF. The CDR3 nucleotides read TGTGCCAGCAGGGGACCGGGACAGGGTTCCTACGAGCAGTACTTC. This chain uses TRBV6-1 with TRBJ2-7; TRBD1 matches at 9 bases. The CDR3 is made up of 15 amino acids. V trimming: 6 bases; J trimming: 1 base; junction bases outside the gene matches: 7. Germline CDR1 and CDR2: MNHNS and SASEGT.